The 26 T cell receptor beta chains given below trace back to one sample, sequenced in a study of identical twins (dated by TCRdb to the mid-2010s). Preparation of the library involved 5' RACE. Sequenced using an Illumina HiSeq 2000. The raw public data were reprocessed by TCRdb itself: fastp quality trimming at Q25, MiXCR clonotype calling, in-frame beta chains only. Merged by CDR3 protein, the rows form single entries marked with the most common genes and DNA. The sample has some 440,000 distinct CDR3 sequences on record, 20% to 25% of them singletons. The ten largest clones capture roughly 2.8% of the sample. The data were also submitted as part of a second study, on T cells expressing NK-cell markers.

The specimen was CD4+ T cells sorted from blood. The receptor source for this set is a woman between 18 and 29 years old in good health.

This chain connects TRBV12-3 or TRBV12-4 to TRBJ2-3, with TRBD2 matching 7 bases. Trimming removed 6 bases from V and 0 bases from J; junction bases left unmatched: 6. The CDR3 covers 15 residues. The CDR3 DNA reads TGTGCCAGCAGCTATCGGGGGGATAGCACAGATACGCAGTATTTT. It encodes CASSYRGDSTDTQYF.

The chain employs TRBV20-1 and TRBJ2-7; unclear D gene. The CDR3 contains 15 residues. V dropped 0 bases and J dropped 0 bases, with 12 bases sitting between them. CDR1 is DFQATT, CDR2 SNEGSKA, per germline (reference sequence). CDR3 in DNA: TGCAGTGCTAGAGACCCCCTCGGCAGCTCCTACGAGCAGTACTTC. Protein: CSARDPLGSSYEQYF.

In this sample, this clonotype turned up a few times. The gene calls are TRBV10-3 and TRBJ1-1; TRBD1 matches 8 bases. V lost 6 bases to trimming and J lost 5 bases; unmatched junction nucleotides: 5. This CDR3 comprises 13 residues. The germline CDR1 and CDR2 sequences are ENHRY and SYGVKD. The CDR3 DNA sequence: TGTGCCATCAGGACAACAGGGGGTACTGAAGCTTTCTTT. This gives the protein CAIRTTGGTEAFF.

The chain joins TRBV4-3 to TRBJ2-1; 8 nucleotides match TRBD1. V shed 0 bases, J shed 3 bases, and the junction held 4 bases outside the gene matches. This CDR3 contains 16 residues. Germline CDR1 is LGHNA and CDR2 is YSLEER. CDR3 in amino acids: CASSQDQGAVYNEQFF. The DNA for the CDR3 is TGCGCCAGCAGCCAAGACCAGGGGGCGGTCTACAATGAGCAGTTCTTC.

This clonotype was counted a few times. This chain connects TRBV5-1 to TRBJ1-1; D remains ambiguous. CDR1 is SGHRS and CDR2 is YFSETQ in the germline V gene. V was pared by 7 bases and J by 0 bases, with 10 bases between. CDR3 length equals 13 residues. CDR3 nucleotide sequence: TGCGCCAGCGTGGGCATCTTGAACACTGAAGCTTTCTTT. Translating gives CASVGILNTEAFF.

This chain uses TRBV6-5 with TRBJ1-1, with D unresolved. CDR1 is MNHEY and CDR2 is SVGAGI in the germline V gene. Trimming pared 4 bases from V and 3 bases from J, leaving 15 bases between. CDR3 length: 15 amino acids. CDR3: CASSFIVGWDTEAFF. The CDR3 DNA reads as TGTGCCAGCAGTTTCATCGTTGGGTGGGACACTGAAGCTTTCTTT.

The genes are TRBV6-5 and TRBJ2-7; TRBD1 matches 9 bases. Germline values: CDR1 MNHEY, CDR2 SVGAGI. This CDR3 region has 15 residues. The V gene end was trimmed by 4 bases and the J gene end by 3 bases; junction bases not matched to a gene: 7. CDR3 nucleotides: TGTGCCAGCAGTTCACCGGGACAGGGATTCTACGAGCAGTACTTC. Residues: CASSSPGQGFYEQYF.

The chain is built from TRBV20-1 and TRBJ2-7, with a possible D match to TRBD1 (6 bases). There are 15 residues in the CDR3. V dropped 5 bases and J dropped 0 bases, with 17 bases sitting between them. Per the germline V gene, CDR1 is DFQATT and CDR2 is SNEGSKA (reference sequence). CDR3 in amino acids: CSASRARDISYEQYF. CDR3 nucleotide sequence: TGCAGTGCTTCACGGGCCCGGGACATCTCCTACGAGCAGTACTTC.

V is TRBV6-1 and J is TRBJ1-3; perhaps TRBD1 as D (5 bases). CDR3 length: 15 amino acids. Trimming left V 5 bases short and J 1 base short, with 12 bases between. CDR1 is MNHNS, CDR2 SASEGT, per germline. CDR3 sequence reads: CASSRGLSSGNTIYF. The CDR3 nucleotides are TGTGCCAGCAGTAGGGGACTATCTTCTGGAAACACCATATATTTT.

For the CDR3, the DNA is TGCAGCGCCAGGCGGGGTTTTGACTCAAACAATGAGCAGTTCTTC. Translated, it gives CSARRGFDSNNEQFF. The chain joins TRBV29-1 to TRBJ2-1; D may be TRBD2 (6 bases). The CDR3 loop spans 15 amino acids. V was shortened by 7 bases and J by 5 bases, with 21 bases between the two germline ends. Germline-derived CDR1 and CDR2 are SQVTM and ANQGSEA.

This clonotype has a handful of counts. This chain joins TRBV20-1 and TRBJ2-4, with 9 bases aligning to TRBD1. There are 15 residues in the CDR3. V lost 3 bases and J lost 6; bases outside the gene matches: 9. The germline V gene has CDR1 DFQATT and CDR2 SNEGSKA (reference sequence). CDR3 residues: CSASPQTGGRNIQYF. The CDR3 coding sequence is TGCAGTGCTAGTCCCCAGACAGGGGGGAGAAACATTCAGTACTTC.

The table lists this clonotype with a few counts. This chain joins TRBV18 and TRBJ2-7; TRBD2 matches 9 bases. The germline CDR1 and CDR2 sequences are KGHSH and LQKENI. The CDR3 has 15 residues. The V and J ends lost 5 bases and 3 bases, in that order; junction bases with no gene match: 8. CDR3 sequence reads: CASSIAGTSLYEQYF. DNA for the CDR3: TGTGCCAGCTCAATAGCCGGGACTAGCCTCTACGAGCAGTACTTC.

The rearrangement joins TRBV24-1 to TRBJ2-6; TRBD1 matches 10 bases. The CDR3 is 16 residues long. With 11 bases clipped from V and 1 base from J, the junction kept 7 bases outside the gene matches. Germline CDR1 is KGHDR and CDR2 is SFDVKD. The CDR3 region is CAIDDRGRSGANVLTF. The CDR3 coding sequence is TGTGCCATCGATGACAGGGGGCGATCTGGGGCCAACGTCCTGACTTTC.

This clonotype has ten or more counts. One end of the junction varies from germline; a read error may be responsible. This chain connects TRBV5-1 to TRBJ2-5, with 9 bases that match TRBD1. Germline V lookup: CDR1 SGHRS, CDR2 YFSETQ. This CDR3 comprises 13 residues. The CDR3 is CASSLTGGETQYF. The CDR3 nucleotides read TGTGCCAGCAGCTTAACAGGGGGCGAGACCCAGTACTTC.

About this clonotype itself: One junction end disagrees with the germline gene, perhaps due to a read error. This chain links TRBV7-7 with TRBJ2-1; TRBD1 might be the D (6 bases). CDR3 length: 13 amino acids. Germline V CDR1 and CDR2: SSHAT, FNYEAQ (reference sequence). CDR3 nucleotides: TGTGCTAGCAGCTTAGACAGGCGAAATGAGCAGTTCTTC. Protein: CASSLDRRNEQFF.

This clonotype showed up just a few times. The CDR3 sequence: CAWSGQYSGANVLTF. The CDR3 DNA sequence: TGTGCCTGGAGTGGGCAGTACTCTGGGGCCAACGTCCTGACTTTC. The V gene is TRBV30, the J gene TRBJ2-6; D is ambiguous. V dropped 1 base and J dropped 0 bases, with 7 bases sitting between them. The germline V gene encodes CDR1 GTSNPN and CDR2 SVGIG (reference sequence). CDR3 length: 15 residues.

The rearrangement joins TRBV10-3 to TRBJ2-7; 7 positions agree with TRBD1. This CDR3 spans 14 amino acids. V lost 0 bases and J lost 5; bases outside the gene matches: 4. Germline V CDR1 and CDR2: ENHRY, SYGVKD. The CDR3 nucleotides read TGTGCCATCAGTGAGTCGACAGGGTTCCACGAGCAGTACTTC. Its protein product is CAISESTGFHEQYF.

There are a few counts of this clonotype. The CDR3 reads CASSLDLYNEQFF. In DNA form, the CDR3 reads TGCGCCAGCAGCTTGGATCTATACAATGAGCAGTTCTTC. The V gene is TRBV5-1, the J gene TRBJ2-1; D uncertain. Germline V lookup: CDR1 SGHRS, CDR2 YFSETQ. The CDR3 covers 13 residues. Between the trimmed V and J ends, which lost 0 bases and 4 bases, there was a span of 5 bases.

This clonotype showed up just a few times. V and J are TRBV12-3 or TRBV12-4 and TRBJ2-3, with TRBD2 matching 9 bases. This CDR3 comprises 14 residues. The V gene end was trimmed by 3 bases and the J gene end by 9 bases; junction bases not matched to a gene: 7. The CDR3 region is CASSLEDSGGTQYF. The CDR3 bases are TGTGCCAGCAGTTTGGAGGATAGCGGGGGAACGCAGTATTTT.

This sequence joins TRBV30 and TRBJ2-7, with D possibly being TRBD1 (5 bases). V was shortened by 2 bases and J by 2 bases, with 13 bases between the two germline ends. Germline V gene sequence: CDR1 GTSNPN, CDR2 SVGIG (reference sequence). The CDR3 loop spans 14 amino acids. The chain's CDR3 is CAWSIRGAPYEQYF. Written as DNA, the CDR3 is TGTGCCTGGAGTATAAGGGGTGCACCCTACGAGCAGTACTTC.

This chain uses TRBV27 with TRBJ2-3; D remains unclear. The CDR3 is 15 residues long. Germline-derived CDR1 and CDR2 are MNHEY and SMNVEV (reference sequence). V shed 0 bases and J shed 2 bases, with 9 bases lying between them. The CDR3 region is CASSLSGRSTDTQYF. Here the CDR3 DNA reads TGTGCCAGCAGTTTATCGGGCCGATCCACAGATACGCAGTATTTT.

This chain joins TRBV12-3 or TRBV12-4 and TRBJ2-7; 9 nucleotides match TRBD1. Trimming at V came to 6 bases and at J to 6 bases, leaving 9 bases not matched to a gene. This CDR3 is 14 amino acids long. CDR3 sequence reads: CASRLGQGNGEQYF. The CDR3 coding sequence is TGTGCCAGCAGACTGGGACAGGGCAATGGCGAGCAGTACTTC.

This clonotype was counted between two and nine times. The genes are TRBV6-2 or TRBV6-3 and TRBJ2-1; 12 bases line up with TRBD2. V gave up 7 bases and J gave up 4 bases; unmatched junction bases: 2. CDR1 is MNHEY and CDR2 is SVGEGT in the germline V gene. This CDR3 is built from 14 residues. The chain's CDR3 is CASIGTSGYNEQFF. Here the CDR3 DNA reads TGTGCCAGCATCGGGACTAGCGGGTACAATGAGCAGTTCTTC.

This clonotype appeared a few times. V and J are TRBV27 and TRBJ2-3; 7 nucleotides agree with TRBD2. V lost 8 bases and J lost 8; bases outside the gene matches: 4. CDR1 and CDR2 from the germline V gene are MNHEY and SMNVEV (reference sequence). This CDR3 is 11 amino acids long. This CDR3 reads CASGERGTQYF. For the CDR3, the DNA is TGTGCCAGCGGGGAGCGGGGTACGCAGTATTTT.

This clonotype came up many times. This chain uses TRBV7-2 with TRBJ2-1; D is unclear. The germline V and J ends were trimmed by 8 bases and 0 bases, with 14 bases remaining between them. The germline CDR1 and CDR2 sequences are SGHTA and FQGNSA. The CDR3 runs to 15 residues. The CDR3 bases are TGTGCCAGCGGGAACCTTTCCGGCTCCTACAATGAGCAGTTCTTC. As protein: CASGNLSGSYNEQFF.

V gene TRBV4-3 combines with J gene TRBJ2-5; D remains ambiguous. The CDR3 runs to 13 residues. V lost 0 bases, J lost 5 bases, and 7 bases lay in between. Germline lookup yields CDR1 LGHNA and CDR2 YSLEER. This chain's CDR3 is CASSQEQPETQYF. Written as DNA, the CDR3 is TGCGCCAGCAGCCAAGAGCAACCGGAGACCCAGTACTTC.